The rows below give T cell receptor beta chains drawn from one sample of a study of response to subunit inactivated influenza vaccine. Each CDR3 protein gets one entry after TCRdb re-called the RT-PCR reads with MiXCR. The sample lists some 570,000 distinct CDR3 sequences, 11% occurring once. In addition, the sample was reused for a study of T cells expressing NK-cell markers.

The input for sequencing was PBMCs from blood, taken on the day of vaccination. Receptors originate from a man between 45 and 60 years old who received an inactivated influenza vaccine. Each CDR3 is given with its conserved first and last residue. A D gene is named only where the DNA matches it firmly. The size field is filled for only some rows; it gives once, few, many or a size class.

CDR3: CASSSGTSENEQFF
DNA: TGTGCCAGCAGTTCCGGGACTAGCGAGAATGAGCAGTTCTTC
D: TRBD2
J: TRBJ2-1
V: TRBV12-3/TRBV12-4
size: .

CDR3: CSVLQGAHEQYF
DNA: TGCAGTGTCTTACAGGGGGCCCACGAGCAGTACTTC
D: TRBD1
J: TRBJ2-7
V: TRBV20-1
size: many

CDR3: CAISERQGAYQPQHF
DNA: TGTGCCATCAGTGAGCGGCAGGGGGCCTATCAGCCCCAGCATTTT
D: TRBD1
J: TRBJ1-5
V: TRBV10-3
size: many

CDR3: CSANEGSHGYTF
DNA: TGCAGTGCTAACGAGGGAAGCCATGGCTACACCTTC
D: .
J: TRBJ1-2
V: TRBV20-1
size: .

CDR3: CASSYSLVAGEDTQYF
DNA: TGTGCCAGCAGTTACTCCCTGGTAGCGGGAGAAGATACGCAGTATTTT
D: TRBD2
J: TRBJ2-3
V: TRBV6-5
size: many

CDR3: CASSSGLAANTGELFF
DNA: TGTGCCAGCAGCTCGGGACTAGCGGCGAACACCGGGGAGCTGTTTTTT
D: TRBD2
J: TRBJ2-2
V: TRBV5-5
size: many

CDR3: CARATGGASEKLFF
DNA: TGTGCCAGGGCGACAGGGGGTGCTTCGGAAAAACTGTTTTTT
D: TRBD1
J: TRBJ1-4
V: TRBV6-1
size: few

CDR3: CASSDGLVGTGELFF
DNA: TGTGCCAGCAGTGACGGATTAGTCGGCACCGGGGAGCTGTTTTTT
D: .
J: TRBJ2-2
V: TRBV6-4
size: few

CDR3: CASSVGPLGNEQFF
DNA: TGTGCCAGCAGCGTCGGACCATTAGGCAATGAGCAGTTCTTC
D: .
J: TRBJ2-1
V: TRBV7-6
size: .

CDR3: CATSRAGAAREKLFF
DNA: TGTGCCACCAGCAGAGCAGGGGCCGCCAGGGAAAAACTGTTTTTT
D: .
J: TRBJ1-4
V: TRBV15
size: .

CDR3: CASSWSRDVFGNTIYF
DNA: TGTGCCAGCAGCTGGTCCCGGGACGTTTTTGGAAACACCATATATTTT
D: .
J: TRBJ1-3
V: TRBV7-2
size: .

CDR3: CASSLDTSGRAADTQYF
DNA: TGTGCCAGCAGTCTCGATACTAGCGGGAGGGCCGCAGATACGCAGTATTTT
D: TRBD2
J: TRBJ2-3
V: TRBV12-3/TRBV12-4
size: few

CDR3: CAISDTIYNEQFF
DNA: TGTGCCATCAGTGACACTATTTACAATGAGCAGTTCTTC
D: .
J: TRBJ2-1
V: TRBV10-3
size: few

CDR3: CASSQLYEQFF
DNA: TGTGCCAGCAGCCAGCTTTACGAGCAGTTCTTC
D: .
J: TRBJ2-1
V: TRBV3-1
size: few

CDR3: CASSLEMFSETQYF
DNA: TGTGCCAGCAGCTTAGAAATGTTTTCAGAGACCCAGTACTTC
D: .
J: TRBJ2-5
V: TRBV7-2
size: .

CDR3: CASSLSGGEYEQYF
DNA: TGTGCCAGCAGTTTATCGGGAGGGGAGTACGAGCAGTACTTC
D: TRBD2
J: TRBJ2-7
V: TRBV12-3/TRBV12-4
size: .

CDR3: CASSKLGGGDTQYF
DNA: TGTGCCAGCAGTAAACTAGGGGGAGGAGATACGCAGTATTTT
D: .
J: TRBJ2-3
V: TRBV2
size: .

CDR3: CASSIGLAGSYEQYF
DNA: TGTGCCAGTAGTATCGGACTAGCGGGTTCCTACGAGCAGTACTTC
D: TRBD2
J: TRBJ2-7
V: TRBV19
size: .

CDR3: CASSLLQGGEQFF
DNA: TGCGCCAGCAGCCTACTCCAAGGGGGTGAGCAGTTCTTC
D: .
J: TRBJ2-1
V: TRBV5-1
size: many

CDR3: CASSLSTPAMGYTF
DNA: TGTGCCAGCAGTTTATCGACCCCGGCGATGGGCTACACCTTC
D: .
J: TRBJ1-2
V: TRBV27
size: few

CDR3: CATSRDANSYNEQFF
DNA: TGTGCCACCAGCAGAGATGCGAATAGTTACAATGAGCAGTTCTTC
D: .
J: TRBJ2-1
V: TRBV15
size: .

CDR3: CAWSKRGQGIYEQYF
DNA: TGTGCCTGGAGTAAAAGGGGACAGGGGATCTACGAGCAGTACTTC
D: TRBD1
J: TRBJ2-7
V: TRBV30
size: few

CDR3: CASTDGGLAGVSYEQYF
DNA: TGTGCCAGCACCGACGGAGGACTAGCGGGAGTATCCTACGAGCAGTACTTC
D: TRBD2
J: TRBJ2-7
V: TRBV7-9
size: .

CDR3: CSARGRGGTYEQYF
DNA: TGCAGTGCTAGAGGTCGGGGGGGAACCTACGAGCAGTACTTC
D: TRBD2
J: TRBJ2-7
V: TRBV20-1
size: many

CDR3: CASSYPTGGARGTQYF
DNA: TGTGCCAGCAGTTACCCCACAGGGGGGGCCCGAGGGACCCAGTACTTC
D: .
J: TRBJ2-5
V: TRBV6-2/TRBV6-3
size: .

CDR3: CAINQEPPGANVLTF
DNA: TGTGCCATCAATCAGGAGCCACCTGGGGCCAACGTCCTGACTTTC
D: .
J: TRBJ2-6
V: TRBV10-3
size: few

CDR3: CASSGPRNSYNEQFF
DNA: TGTGCCAGCAGCGGGCCACGGAACTCCTACAATGAGCAGTTCTTC
D: .
J: TRBJ2-1
V: TRBV6-1
size: .

CDR3: CASRTVPTNTGELFF
DNA: TGTGCCAGCAGAACCGTTCCTACGAACACCGGGGAGCTGTTTTTT
D: .
J: TRBJ2-2
V: TRBV6-2/TRBV6-3
size: few

CDR3: CASSLDRQGHNEQFF
DNA: TGCGCCAGCAGCTTGGATCGACAGGGGCACAATGAGCAGTTCTTC
D: TRBD1
J: TRBJ2-1
V: TRBV5-1
size: .

CDR3: CASSLAGWNTDTQYF
DNA: TGTGCCAGCAGCTTAGCCGGCTGGAACACAGATACGCAGTATTTT
D: .
J: TRBJ2-3
V: TRBV7-9
size: .

CDR3: CASTPEDNQPQHF
DNA: TGTGCCAGCACCCCGGAGGACAACCAGCCCCAGCATTTT
D: .
J: TRBJ1-5
V: TRBV2
size: few

CDR3: CASSNLGEYREQYF
DNA: TGTGCCAGCTCTAATCTGGGGGAGTACCGCGAGCAGTACTTC
D: .
J: TRBJ2-7
V: TRBV14
size: .

CDR3: CSVWDRVTNQPQHF
DNA: TGCAGCGTTTGGGACAGAGTTACCAATCAGCCCCAGCATTTT
D: TRBD1
J: TRBJ1-5
V: TRBV29-1
size: .

CDR3: CASSQGLAGGYTDTQYF
DNA: TGTGCCAGCAGCCAAGGGCTAGCGGGAGGGTACACAGATACGCAGTATTTT
D: TRBD2
J: TRBJ2-3
V: TRBV4-2
size: few

CDR3: CASSLEGTFTDTQYF
DNA: TGTGCCAGCAGTTTAGAGGGCACCTTCACAGATACGCAGTATTTT
D: .
J: TRBJ2-3
V: TRBV27
size: .

CDR3: CSARGDMASYNEQFF
DNA: TGCAGTGCTAGGGGGGACATGGCAAGTTACAATGAGCAGTTCTTC
D: .
J: TRBJ2-1
V: TRBV20-1
size: few

CDR3: CASSRTYRGSWELFF
DNA: TGCGCCAGCAGCCGAACATACCGGGGTTCCTGGGAGCTGTTTTTT
D: .
J: TRBJ2-2
V: TRBV4-3
size: few

CDR3: CATSDYPTGEAFF
DNA: TGTGCCACCAGTGATTACCCGACCGGGGAGGCTTTCTTT
D: .
J: TRBJ1-1
V: TRBV24-1
size: .

CDR3: CSAHGQVITDTQYF
DNA: TGCAGTGCTCACGGACAGGTCATCACAGATACGCAGTATTTT
D: TRBD1
J: TRBJ2-3
V: TRBV20-1
size: .

CDR3: CASSKSGGNQETQYF
DNA: TGCGCCAGCAGCAAGAGCGGGGGAAACCAAGAGACCCAGTACTTC
D: TRBD2
J: TRBJ2-5
V: TRBV5-1
size: few

CDR3: CASRVDYEQYF
DNA: TGTGCCAGCAGGGTCGACTACGAGCAGTACTTC
D: .
J: TRBJ2-7
V: TRBV5-5
size: few

CDR3: CASRQQTGAYNEQFF
DNA: TGTGCCAGCCGCCAGCAGACAGGGGCCTACAATGAGCAGTTCTTC
D: TRBD1
J: TRBJ2-1
V: TRBV3-1
size: .

CDR3: CASTRRGSDTQYF
DNA: TGTGCCAGCACTAGGCGAGGCTCAGATACGCAGTATTTT
D: .
J: TRBJ2-3
V: TRBV12-3/TRBV12-4
size: many

CDR3: CSALAGTKNIQYF
DNA: TGCAGTGCGCTAGCAGGGACCAAAAACATTCAGTACTTC
D: .
J: TRBJ2-4
V: TRBV20-1
size: once

CDR3: CSARQAYSNQPQHF
DNA: TGCAGTGCTCGACAGGCTTATAGCAATCAGCCCCAGCATTTT
D: .
J: TRBJ1-5
V: TRBV20-1
size: .

CDR3: CASSLPIKGQGDSPLHF
DNA: TGTGCCAGCAGCCTTCCGATAAAGGGACAGGGGGACTCACCCCTCCACTTT
D: TRBD1
J: TRBJ1-6
V: TRBV7-9
size: .

CDR3: CAWRKGSISGANVLTF
DNA: TGTGCCTGGAGGAAAGGATCCATCTCTGGGGCCAACGTCCTGACTTTC
D: .
J: TRBJ2-6
V: TRBV30
size: few

CDR3: CASSLLGGGQWETQYF
DNA: TGTGCCAGCAGTTTATTGGGAGGGGGCCAGTGGGAGACCCAGTACTTC
D: .
J: TRBJ2-5
V: TRBV28
size: .

CDR3: CSAKELGTGNTIYF
DNA: TGCAGTGCCAAAGAGTTGGGAACTGGAAACACCATATATTTT
D: .
J: TRBJ1-3
V: TRBV20-1
size: few

CDR3: CASSRSGQGGVETQYF
DNA: TGTGCCAGCAGCCGCTCAGGACAGGGGGGAGTAGAGACCCAGTACTTC
D: TRBD1
J: TRBJ2-5
V: TRBV12-3/TRBV12-4
size: .

CDR3: CASSLGVVLPTEAFF
DNA: TGCGCCAGCAGCTTGGGGGTTGTCCTTCCGACTGAAGCTTTCTTT
D: .
J: TRBJ1-1
V: TRBV5-1
size: few

CDR3: CATGGLGGAGSYNEQFF
DNA: TGTGCCACGGGAGGACTAGGGGGCGCGGGCTCCTACAATGAGCAGTTCTTC
D: .
J: TRBJ2-1
V: TRBV15
size: few

CDR3: CASSYSLEVSYEQYF
DNA: TGTGCCAGCAGTTACTCCTTGGAGGTGTCCTACGAGCAGTACTTC
D: .
J: TRBJ2-7
V: TRBV6-5
size: .

CDR3: CASSLVAGENYEQYF
DNA: TGCGCCAGCAGCTTGGTTGCAGGGGAGAACTACGAGCAGTACTTC
D: .
J: TRBJ2-7
V: TRBV5-1
size: few

CDR3: CASSLVAGGGDTQYF
DNA: TGTGCCAGCAGCTTAGTAGCGGGGGGTGGAGATACGCAGTATTTT
D: TRBD2
J: TRBJ2-3
V: TRBV7-2
size: few

CDR3: CASSRRWAGNEQFF
DNA: TGTGCCAGCAGTCGCCGGTGGGCCGGCAATGAGCAGTTCTTC
D: .
J: TRBJ2-1
V: TRBV12-3/TRBV12-4
size: many

CDR3: CASSSQGGNTIYF
DNA: TGTGCCAGCAGTTCTCAGGGTGGAAACACCATATATTTT
D: .
J: TRBJ1-3
V: TRBV13
size: .

CDR3: CASSGRAASSYNEQFF
DNA: TGTGCCAGTAGTGGACGCGCGGCGAGCTCCTACAATGAGCAGTTCTTC
D: .
J: TRBJ2-1
V: TRBV19
size: few

CDR3: CASSARPGRNNYNEQFF
DNA: TGCGCCAGCAGCGCCCGCCCGGGACGGAATAACTACAATGAGCAGTTCTTC
D: .
J: TRBJ2-1
V: TRBV5-1
size: .